This T cell receptor beta chain was found in a study of identical twins. Findings and limits, study-wide: The more abundant beta clonotypes in cord blood had fewer insertions, and memory repertoires did not show this. Compared with models, monozygotic twins showed more out-of-frame TCR alpha sharing.

TCRdb analysed the 5' RACE reads with MiXCR anew, one entry per CDR3 protein. The sample yields about 530,000 distinct CDR3 sequences, under 25% seen once. This clonotype has more than one count but fewer than ten. The antigen is not known. Germline V lookup: CDR1 SNHLY, CDR2 FYNNEI. Trimming left V 6 bases short and J 4 bases short, with 16 bases between. The CDR3 length is 15 residues. The same sample was also used in a study of yellow fever vaccine responses in identical twins.

The chain links TRBV2 to TRBJ2-1; D gene uncertain. This TCR came from a woman aged 18-30 years in good health. Input material: CD4+ T cells sorted from blood. The chain's CDR3 is CASSAQAQVYNEQFF. CDR3 bases: TGTGCCAGCAGCGCCCAGGCTCAGGTATACAATGAGCAGTTCTTC.